One and the same sample provided the 17 T cell receptor beta chains below, sequenced in a study of Ad26.COV2.S vaccination and SARS-CoV-2 variants. Data came from immunoSEQ multiplex PCR; TCRdb stores just in-frame clones and leaves some out. Of around 500,000 clones listed, roughly nine tenths are singletons. Treatment meaning: roughly 18 received Ad26.COV2.S at low or high dose, single or two shots; about 5 received placebo; per-sample allocation not given. The samples were gathered on day 63 after the first injection of vaccine or placebo. The source material was peripheral blood, sampled in a trial of Ad26.COV2.S vaccine versus placebo. The receptor source for this set is a person aged 18-65 years who received the Ad26.COV2.S COVID-19 vaccine or a placebo.

The V call is TRBV4-1, the J call TRBJ2-5, with 9 bases aligning to TRBD2. V was clipped by 0 bases and J by 5 bases; unmatched bases: 16. Germline loops: CDR1 MGHRA, CDR2 YSYEKL. There are 19 residues in the CDR3. CDR3 amino acids: CASSQDSGGLGVLRETQYF. The CDR3 region has the DNA TGCGCCAGCAGCCAAGATAGCGGGGGTCTGGGGGTTTTGAGGGAGACCCAGTACTTC.

In nucleotides, the CDR3 is TGTGCCAGTAGTCCCCAACTAGCGCCGGCGTTCAATGAGCAGTTCTTC. It translates to CASSPQLAPAFNEQFF. This chain uses TRBV19 with TRBJ2-1, with TRBD2 identical over 7 bases. The CDR3 sequence is 16 residues long. Germline V gene sequence: CDR1 LNHDA, CDR2 SQIVND (reference sequence). V lost 5 bases, J lost 6 bases, and 13 bases stayed unmatched. The complete variable domain, with remaining parts taken from reference TRBV19 and TRBJ2-1, reads DGGITQSPKYLFRKEGQNVTLSCEQNLNHDAMYWYRQDPGQGLRLIYYSQIVNDFQKGDIAEGYSVSREKKESFPLTVTSAQKNPTAFYLCASSPQLAPAFNEQFFGPGTRLTVL.

The chain combines TRBV3-1 (or the pseudogene TRBV3-2) with TRBJ2-5; D call uncertain. Germline CDR1 is LGHDT and CDR2 is YNNKEL (reference sequence). V lost 5 bases to trimming and J lost 4 bases, with 5 bases between them. This CDR3 has 11 residues. This CDR3 reads CASSYSETQYF. For the CDR3, the DNA is TGTGCCAGCAGCTACTCAGAGACCCAGTACTTC.

The chain combines TRBV2 with TRBJ2-5; 7 bases are shared with TRBD2. There are 12 residues in the CDR3. Germline CDR1 is SNHLY and CDR2 is FYNNEI. The V and J ends lost 6 bases and 5 bases, in that order; junction bases with no gene match: 3. The CDR3 protein is CASRRREETQYF. The CDR3 bases are TGTGCCAGCAGGCGGCGGGAGGAGACCCAGTACTTC.

Comment on this clone: A junction end diverges from the germline sequence, so it may reflect a read error. The chain combines TRBV6-2 or TRBV6-3 with TRBJ1-2; TRBD1 matches 7 bases. This CDR3 has 14 amino acids. CDR1 is MNHEY, CDR2 SVGEGT, per germline. CDR3: CASNYATGIYGYTF. The DNA of the CDR3 is TGTGCCAGCAATTACGCGACAGGGATCTATGGCTACACCTTC.

The rearrangement links TRBV19 to TRBJ2-6; no reliable D call. The CDR3 is 14 amino acids. Germline V CDR1 and CDR2: LNHDA, SQIVND (reference sequence). V was trimmed by 4 bases and J by 0 bases, leaving 4 bases between them. This CDR3 is CASSSGSGANVLTF. The CDR3, as DNA: TGTGCCAGTAGTAGCGGCTCTGGGGCCAACGTCCTGACTTTC.

The chain is built from TRBV28 and TRBJ2-1; maybe TRBD2 (6 bases). The ends were cut back, 6 bases at V and 5 bases at J, with 14 bases in the middle. CDR1 MDHEN and CDR2 SYDVKM come from the germline V gene. The CDR3 spans 14 residues. Here the CDR3 DNA reads TGTGCCAGCAGCGCGGGGCTATTAAACAATGAGCAGTTCTTC. Residues: CASSAGLLNNEQFF.

V and J are TRBV12-3 or TRBV12-4 and TRBJ1-5, with D perhaps TRBD1 (5 bases). CDR3 length: 13 residues. V gave up 8 bases and J gave up 5 bases, with 13 bases separating them. CDR3 sequence: CASPRDSHQPQHF. DNA for the CDR3: TGTGCCAGCCCCCGGGACTCGCATCAGCCCCAGCATTTT.

The CDR3 DNA reads as TGTGCCATCAGTGAAGGCTTTGTTATTCTCTCTGGAAACACCATATATTTT. Its protein product is CAISEGFVILSGNTIYF. This chain links TRBV10-3 with TRBJ1-3; D is ambiguous. This CDR3 is built from 17 residues. Deletions cut 3 bases from V and 0 bases from J, with 15 bases between. Germline V gene sequence: CDR1 ENHRY, CDR2 SYGVKD.

The chain recombines TRBV30 with TRBJ2-3, with no clear D. Per the germline V gene, CDR1 is GTSNPN and CDR2 is SVGIG (reference sequence). CDR3 length: 15 amino acids. V dropped 4 bases and J dropped 1 base, with 15 bases sitting between them. For the CDR3, the DNA is TGTGCCTGGACCGGTTCTGATTCCGGCACAGATACGCAGTATTTT. It specifies CAWTGSDSGTDTQYF.

This clone was observed a handful of times. The chain employs TRBV7-6 and TRBJ1-5, with unresolved D. The CDR3 loop spans 15 amino acids. V gave up 2 bases and J gave up 0 bases, with 8 bases separating them. The germline CDR1 and CDR2 sequences are SGHVS and FNYEAQ. The CDR3 DNA reads TGTGCCAGCAGCTTATCAGGTGTTAGCAATCAGCCCCAGCATTTT. Protein product: CASSLSGVSNQPQHF.

The chain couples TRBV11-2 to TRBJ2-3; D is perhaps TRBD2 (5 bases). The germline V gene encodes CDR1 SGHAT and CDR2 FQNNGV. V lost 5 bases and J 3 bases, leaving 12 bases between the germline ends. The CDR3 has 14 amino acids. The CDR3 protein is CASSPTAGTDTQYF. The CDR3 DNA reads TGTGCCAGCAGCCCAACCGCGGGTACAGATACGCAGTATTTT.

V usage is TRBV18 and J usage is TRBJ2-1; no clear D gene. Looked up from germline, CDR1 is KGHSH and CDR2 is LQKENI. CDR3 length: 17 amino acids. V was shortened by 2 bases and J by 0 bases, with 14 bases between the two germline ends. This chain's CDR3 is CASSPTGPQSSYNEQFF. The CDR3 nucleotides are TGTGCCAGCTCACCAACCGGGCCTCAGAGCTCCTACAATGAGCAGTTCTTC.

This chain links TRBV2 with TRBJ1-1; 7 nucleotides match TRBD1. V lost 6 bases to trimming and J lost 8 bases; unmatched junction nucleotides: 3. CDR3 length equals 11 residues. The V gene's germline CDR1 is SNHLY and CDR2 FYNNEI. The CDR3 is CASRPRGEAFF. DNA of the CDR3: TGTGCCAGCAGGCCCAGGGGGGAAGCTTTCTTT.

This sequence joins TRBV5-1 and TRBJ1-5; D remains unclear. This CDR3 contains 14 residues. Trimming took off 1 base at V and 4 bases at J, with 9 bases between the two ends. The germline V gene has CDR1 SGHRS and CDR2 YFSETQ. The CDR3 is CASSLYGRNQPQHF. The CDR3 region has the DNA TGCGCCAGCAGCTTGTACGGGAGGAATCAGCCCCAGCATTTT.

This clone has a handful of counts. The CDR3 DNA reads as TGTGCCAGCAGCGCCGGGACGAGGAGGGATGGCTACACCTTC. Its translation is CASSAGTRRDGYTF. The chain recombines TRBV9 with TRBJ1-2; tentatively, D is TRBD1 (5 bases). V was trimmed by 3 bases and J by 6 bases, leaving 15 bases between them. CDR3 length equals 14 residues. CDR1 and CDR2 (germline): SGDLS, YYNGEE.

The chain is built from TRBV5-4 and TRBJ2-3, with 11 nucleotides matching TRBD1. V dropped 4 bases and J dropped 4; count of bases not matched to a gene: 8. Per the germline V gene, CDR1 is SGHNT and CDR2 is YYREEE (reference sequence). The CDR3 consists of 16 residues. The CDR3 spells CASSTGQGAGSDTQYF. In DNA, the CDR3 is TGTGCCAGCAGCACCGGACAGGGGGCAGGTTCAGATACGCAGTATTTT.